Listed below are T cell receptor beta chains from one sample, sequenced in a study of memory CD4+ T cells and cytomegalovirus serostatus. Measured with immunoSEQ multiplex PCR; TCRdb has only the in-frame clones, and not every one. The sample shows some 67,000 clones, 76% of them seen only once. The sequenced sample consisted of memory CD4+ T cells from blood. The receptors originated from an adult in good health and CMV-seropositive. The CDR3 runs from the conserved cysteine through the conserved F or W.

TRBJ2-5 | 16 | TRBV6-1 | CASSEDWAGQQETQYF
TRBJ2-7 | 13 | TRBV21-1 | CASKGTGSHEQYF
TRBJ2-2 | 16 | TRBV19 | CASRINPVGGTGELFF
TRBJ1-1 | 9 | TRBV19 | CARLHRATF
TRBJ2-7 | 15 | TRBV28 | CASSLGTGPPYEQYF
TRBJ2-6 | 17 | TRBV12-5 | CARDSGRGLSGANVLTF
TRBJ1-4 | 15 | TRBV7-9 | CASSSDGGAEEKLFF
TRBJ2-1 | 16 | TRBV18 | CASSPQGGLAGGEQFF
TRBJ2-7 | 15 | TRBV7-8 | CASSLAGGLAYEQYF
TRBJ2-1 | 18 | TRBV10-3 | CAISDSWGAGVAYNEQFF
TRBJ2-7 | 15 | TRBV9 | CASSVTPRGAYEQYF
TRBJ2-1 | 15 | TRBV4-1 | CASSQTSGRDNEQFF
TRBJ1-6 | 15 | TRBV6-6 | CASSYSGGADSPLHF
TRBJ2-1 | 15 | TRBV4-3 | CASSQGFGEGDEQFF
TRBJ1-2 | 17 | TRBV29-1 | CSVEGAIGQGLYYGYTF
TRBJ2-7 | 15 | TRBV5-1 | CASSVYPGSPYEQYF
TRBJ2-7 | 13 | TRBV28 | CASTDTEAYEQYF
TRBJ2-2 | 16 | TRBV15 | CATSTGLTTQDGELFF
TRBJ2-1 | 11 | TRBV10-2 | CASTNSNEQFF
TRBJ2-2 | 13 | TRBV19 | CASSSDRAGELFF
TRBJ2-1 | 15 | TRBV29-1 | CSVDQGASGDNEQFF
TRBJ2-1 | 15 | TRBV6-5 | CASSLGGTGWDEQFF
TRBJ2-1 | 15 | TRBV5-4 | CASSQGGGGYNEQFF
TRBJ2-2 | 20 | TRBV4-2 | CASSPIGHFLAGADTGELFF